This T cell receptor beta chain was captured by sequencing in a study of shared clonotypes between healthy human individuals. In the study overall: A donor's plate count was three for CD4 naive and three for CD4 memory; CD8 naive had two and CD8 memory one. Study-level points and caveats: Among donors, sharing of clonotypes was expected to be affected by sequencing depth.

Selected positively for CCR7 and CD45RO-negative, naive CD8 cells excluded terminally differentiated effector memory CD45RA+ cells. Only a few counts were recorded for this clone. Antigen specificity is unknown. In the same sample, other DNA sequences code for this CDR3. The J segment lost 7 bases and the V segment lost 3 bases, leaving 5 bases of the junction unmatched. In germline, CDR1 is MNHEY, CDR2 SMNVEV (reference sequence). The CDR3 totals 13 residues. Assay execution proceeded at the deep level. In the sorted-subset replicate PCRs, about 190 ng DNA, around 30,000 T cell genomes, was used. Assay used: immunoSEQ multiplex PCR; TCRdb lists only in-frame clones, some missing. The table includes some 2.1 million clones, 85% to 95% detected once.

The V call is TRBV27, the J call TRBJ1-2; 7 positions match TRBD1. What was sequenced was naive CD8+ T cells sorted from blood. The origin of this receptor is a man younger than 35 in good health. The CDR3 region has the DNA TGTGCCAGCAGTTTGGAGGGGGCTGGTGGCTACACCTTC. This sequence encodes CASSLEGAGGYTF.